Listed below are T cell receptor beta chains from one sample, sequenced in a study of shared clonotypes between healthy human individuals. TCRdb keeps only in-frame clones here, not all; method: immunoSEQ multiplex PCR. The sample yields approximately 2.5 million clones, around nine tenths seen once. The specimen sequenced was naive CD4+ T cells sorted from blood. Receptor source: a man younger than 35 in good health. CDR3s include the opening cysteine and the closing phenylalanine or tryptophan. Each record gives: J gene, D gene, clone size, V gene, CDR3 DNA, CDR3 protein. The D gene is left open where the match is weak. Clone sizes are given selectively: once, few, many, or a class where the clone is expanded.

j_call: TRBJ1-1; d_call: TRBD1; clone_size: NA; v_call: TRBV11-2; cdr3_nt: TGTGCCAGCAGCCCCTGGGACAGGCCTGAAGCTTTCTTT; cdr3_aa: CASSPWDRPEAFF
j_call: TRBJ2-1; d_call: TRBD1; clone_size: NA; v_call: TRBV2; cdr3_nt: TGTGCCAGCAGTGTACAGGGGGCGTTGAATGAGCAGTTCTTC; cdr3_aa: CASSVQGALNEQFF
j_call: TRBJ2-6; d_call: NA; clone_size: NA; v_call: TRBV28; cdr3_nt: TGTGCCAGCACCTTAGGGAGGGGGCCCTCTGGGGCCAACGTCCTGACTTTC; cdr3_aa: CASTLGRGPSGANVLTF
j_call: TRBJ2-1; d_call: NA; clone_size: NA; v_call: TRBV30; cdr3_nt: TGTACCTGGAGTTATGATGAGCAGTTCTTC; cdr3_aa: CTWSYDEQFF
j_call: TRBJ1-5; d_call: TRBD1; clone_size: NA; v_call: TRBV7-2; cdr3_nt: TGTGCCAGCAGCTTTGGACTTACAGGGGGCAGTCAGCCCCAGCATTTT; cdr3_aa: CASSFGLTGGSQPQHF
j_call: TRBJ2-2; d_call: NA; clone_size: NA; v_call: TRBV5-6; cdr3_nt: TGTGCCAGCAGCTTGCCCGTCGGGGAGCTGTTTTTT; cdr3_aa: CASSLPVGELFF
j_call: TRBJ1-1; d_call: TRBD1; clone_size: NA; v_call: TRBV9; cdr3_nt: TGTGCCAGCAGCGCTTCCGGGACAGGGACTTTGATGAACACTGAAGCTTTCTTT; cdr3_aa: CASSASGTGTLMNTEAFF
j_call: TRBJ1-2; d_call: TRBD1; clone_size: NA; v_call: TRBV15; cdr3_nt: TGTGCCACCAGCAAAGGACAGGGGGAGGCCTATGGCTACACCTTC; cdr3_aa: CATSKGQGEAYGYTF
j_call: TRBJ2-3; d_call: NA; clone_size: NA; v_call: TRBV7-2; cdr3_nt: TGTGCCAGCAGCTTAAAGACGTATTATAGCACAGATACGCAGTATTTT; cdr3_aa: CASSLKTYYSTDTQYF
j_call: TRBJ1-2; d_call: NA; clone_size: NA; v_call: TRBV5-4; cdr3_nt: TGTGCCAGCAGCTTGACAGATCGGCGGGATGGCTACACCTTC; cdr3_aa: CASSLTDRRDGYTF
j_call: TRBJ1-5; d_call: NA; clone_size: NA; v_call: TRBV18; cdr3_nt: TGTGCCAGCTCACCTCTCGGGGGTACGGATCAGCCCCAGCATTTT; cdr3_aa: CASSPLGGTDQPQHF
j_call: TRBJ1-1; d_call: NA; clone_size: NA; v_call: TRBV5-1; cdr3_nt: TGCGCCATGCCATGGAGGGCCCTCTATACGAACACTGAAGCTTTCTTT; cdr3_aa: CAMPWRALYTNTEAFF
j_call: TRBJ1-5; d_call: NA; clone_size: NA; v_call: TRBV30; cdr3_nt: TGTGCCTGGAGTGTAAACAGCCCTATTAATCAGCCCCAGCATTTT; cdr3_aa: CAWSVNSPINQPQHF
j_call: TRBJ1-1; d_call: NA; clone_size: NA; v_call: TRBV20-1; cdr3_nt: TGCAGTGCTATCTCCAACACTGAAGCTTTCTTT; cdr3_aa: CSAISNTEAFF
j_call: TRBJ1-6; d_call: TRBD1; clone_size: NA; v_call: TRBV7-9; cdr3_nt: TGTGCCAGCAGCCTAAATACCGCAATGGGACAGGGTGGTAATTCACCCCTCCACTTT; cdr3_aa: CASSLNTAMGQGGNSPLHF
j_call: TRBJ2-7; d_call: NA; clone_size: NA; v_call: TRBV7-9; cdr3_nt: TGTGCCAGCAGCTTAGGGCAGGCCCCCTACGAGCAGTACTTC; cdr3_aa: CASSLGQAPYEQYF
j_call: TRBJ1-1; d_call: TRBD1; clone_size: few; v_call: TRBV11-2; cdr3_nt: TGTGCCAGCAGCCGAACAGGGGGCACTGAAGCTTTCTTT; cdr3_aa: CASSRTGGTEAFF
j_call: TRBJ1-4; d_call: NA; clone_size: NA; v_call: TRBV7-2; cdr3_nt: TGTGCCAGCAGCCCAAACCTAGCCTCTTTTGAAAAACTGTTTTTT; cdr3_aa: CASSPNLASFEKLFF
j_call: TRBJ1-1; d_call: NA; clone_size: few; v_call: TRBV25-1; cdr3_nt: TGTGCCAGCAGTATACAGGACCCAACTGAAGCTTTCTTT; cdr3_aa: CASSIQDPTEAFF
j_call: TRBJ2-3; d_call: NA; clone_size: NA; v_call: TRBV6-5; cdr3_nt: TGTGCCAGCAGTTACGCGGGACTCAGCACAGATACGCAGTATTTT; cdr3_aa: CASSYAGLSTDTQYF
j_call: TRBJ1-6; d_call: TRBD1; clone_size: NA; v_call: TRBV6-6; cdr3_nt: TGTGCCAGCAGGACGGGACAGGCTACGATTCGGTTT; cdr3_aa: CASRTGQATIRF
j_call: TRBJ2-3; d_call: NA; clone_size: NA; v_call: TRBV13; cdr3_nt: TGTGCCAGCAGCCCACAACAGGGCCCCACAGATACGCAGTATTTT; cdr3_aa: CASSPQQGPTDTQYF